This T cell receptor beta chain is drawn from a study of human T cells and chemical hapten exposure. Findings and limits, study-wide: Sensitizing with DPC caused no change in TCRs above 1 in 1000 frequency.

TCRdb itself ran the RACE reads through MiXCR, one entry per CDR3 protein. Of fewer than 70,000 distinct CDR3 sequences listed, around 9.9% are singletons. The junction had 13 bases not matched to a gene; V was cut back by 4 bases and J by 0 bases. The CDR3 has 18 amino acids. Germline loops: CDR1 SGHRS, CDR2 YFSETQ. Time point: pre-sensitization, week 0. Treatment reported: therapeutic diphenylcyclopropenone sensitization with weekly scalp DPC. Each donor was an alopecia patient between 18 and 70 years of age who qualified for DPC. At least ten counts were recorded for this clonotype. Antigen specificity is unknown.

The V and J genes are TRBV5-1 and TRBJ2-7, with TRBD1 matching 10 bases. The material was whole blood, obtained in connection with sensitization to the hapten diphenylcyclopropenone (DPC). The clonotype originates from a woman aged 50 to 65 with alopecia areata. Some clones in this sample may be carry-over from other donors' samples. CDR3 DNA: TGCGCCAGCAGCCCGGGACAGGGGACTACTAAAAGCTCCTACGAGCAGTACTTC. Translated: CASSPGQGTTKSSYEQYF.